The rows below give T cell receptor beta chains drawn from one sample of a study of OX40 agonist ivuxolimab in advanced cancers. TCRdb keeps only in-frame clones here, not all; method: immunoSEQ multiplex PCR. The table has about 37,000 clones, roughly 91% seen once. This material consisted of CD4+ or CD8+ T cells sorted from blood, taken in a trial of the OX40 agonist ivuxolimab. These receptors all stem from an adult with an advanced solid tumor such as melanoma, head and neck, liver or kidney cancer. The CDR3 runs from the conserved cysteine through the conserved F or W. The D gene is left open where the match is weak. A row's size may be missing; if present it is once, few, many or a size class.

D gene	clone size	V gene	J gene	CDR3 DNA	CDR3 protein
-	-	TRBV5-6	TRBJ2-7	TGTGCCAGCAGCTATCGGGACATTTCCTCCTACGAGCAGTACTTC	CASSYRDISSYEQYF
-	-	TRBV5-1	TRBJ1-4	TGCGCCAGCAGCTTGGGGGAGAGGGGGGAAAAACTGTTTTTT	CASSLGERGEKLFF
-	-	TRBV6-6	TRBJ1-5	TGTGCCAGCCCAGGGGAGCGCTTTAATCAGCCCCAGCATTTT	CASPGERFNQPQHF
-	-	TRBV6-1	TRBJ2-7	TGTGCCAGCAGAGCAACCGGGGTAGACGAGCAGTACTTC	CASRATGVDEQYF
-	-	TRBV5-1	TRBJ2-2	TGCGCCAGCAGCTTGAGTCAGGGAGACACCGGGGAGCTGTTTTTT	CASSLSQGDTGELFF
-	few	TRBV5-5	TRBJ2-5	TGTGCCAGCAGCCTCGATCGGGCCCAAGAGACCCAGTACTTC	CASSLDRAQETQYF
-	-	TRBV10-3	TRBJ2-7	TGTGCCATCAGTGATGGGTCGTATGTCGAGCAGTACTTC	CAISDGSYVEQYF
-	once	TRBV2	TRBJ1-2	TGTGCCAGCCGGTCGGCCAGGGCTGGCGGCTACACCTTC	CASRSARAGGYTF
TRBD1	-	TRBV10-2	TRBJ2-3	TGCGCCAGCAGTGATGTCCCGGGACAGGGACCCACAGATACGCAGTATTTT	CASSDVPGQGPTDTQYF
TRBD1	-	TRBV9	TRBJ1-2	TGTGCCAGCAGCCTTCCGACCGGGACAGGGAATGGCTACACCTTC	CASSLPTGTGNGYTF
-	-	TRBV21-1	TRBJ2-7	TGTGCCAGCAGCAAAAATTACGAGCAGTACTTC	CASSKNYEQYF
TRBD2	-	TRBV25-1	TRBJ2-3	TGTGCCAGCAGTGTATCGGGACTACTTACAGATACGCAGTATTTT	CASSVSGLLTDTQYF
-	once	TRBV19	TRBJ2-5	TGTGCCAGTAGCGGAGGGGAGACCCAGTACTTC	CASSGGETQYF
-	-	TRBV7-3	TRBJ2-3	TGTGCCAGCAGCTCCGGACCTAGCACAGATACGCAGTATTTT	CASSSGPSTDTQYF
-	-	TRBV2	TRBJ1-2	TGTGCCAGCGGGGGGGAGATTGTCCACACCTTC	CASGGEIVHTF
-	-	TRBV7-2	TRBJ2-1	TGTGCCAGCAGCTTTTATCAAAATGAGCAGTTCTTC	CASSFYQNEQFF
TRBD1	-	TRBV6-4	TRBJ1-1	TGTGCCAGCAGCGCAGGGGGCGGTTTGGGTGAAGCTTTCTTT	CASSAGGGLGEAFF
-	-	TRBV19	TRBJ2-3	TGTGCTGGTAGGGGGGCCAACACAGATACGCAGTATTTT	CAGRGANTDTQYF
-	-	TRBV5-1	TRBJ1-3	TGCGCCAGCAGCCCGTCGGACTCTGGAAACACCATATATTTT	CASSPSDSGNTIYF
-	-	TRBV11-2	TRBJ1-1	TGTGCCAGCAGACCTCGACGACGGATGAACACTGAAGCTTTCTTT	CASRPRRRMNTEAFF
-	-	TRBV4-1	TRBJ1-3	TGCGCCAGCAGCCGGGGAGGGTTGGTGCTTGTCGGAAACACCATATATTTT	CASSRGGLVLVGNTIYF
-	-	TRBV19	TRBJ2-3	TGTGCCAGTAGTGTTGGGGTAGCGGCCTTTTCGGATACGCAGTATTTT	CASSVGVAAFSDTQYF
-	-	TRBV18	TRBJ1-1	TGTGCCAGCTCTGTGGACACGAACACTGAAGCTTTCTTT	CASSVDTNTEAFF
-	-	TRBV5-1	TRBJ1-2	TGCGCCAGCAGCCTGGAAGCCTGGGGCTACACCTTC	CASSLEAWGYTF
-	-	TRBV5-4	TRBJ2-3	TGTGCCAGCACCGCAGGAGGGGGGCGCACAGATACGCAGTATTTT	CASTAGGGRTDTQYF
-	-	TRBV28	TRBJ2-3	TGTGCCAGCAGTTTAGGGTCTACAGATACGCAGTATTTT	CASSLGSTDTQYF
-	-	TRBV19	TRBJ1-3	TGTGCCAGTATAATGATCCCTGGAAACACCATATATTTT	CASIMIPGNTIYF
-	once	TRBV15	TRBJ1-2	TGTGCCACCAGCAGAGAATCTGCGCGGGGCTACACCTTC	CATSRESARGYTF
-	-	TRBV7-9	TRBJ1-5	TGTGCCAGCAGCTTAAGGGGTCAGCCCCAGCATTTT	CASSLRGQPQHF
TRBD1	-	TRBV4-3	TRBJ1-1	TGCGCCAGCAGCCAAGGGGGACAGGGCCTGAACACTGAAGCTTTCTTT	CASSQGGQGLNTEAFF
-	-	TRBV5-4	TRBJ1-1	TGTGCCAGCAGCTGGGCGGGGGGCTCGGCAAACACTGAAGCTTTCTTT	CASSWAGGSANTEAFF
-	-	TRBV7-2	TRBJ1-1	TGTGCCAGCAGCTTAGGGTCAGGAGATGAAGCTTTCTTT	CASSLGSGDEAFF
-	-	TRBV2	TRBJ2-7	TGTGCCAGCGGACCGACAGGTGGATACGAGCAGTACTTC	CASGPTGGYEQYF
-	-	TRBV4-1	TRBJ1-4	TGCGCCAGCAGCCAAGTGTTTACAGAAAAACTGTTTTTT	CASSQVFTEKLFF
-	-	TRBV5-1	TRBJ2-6	TGCGCCAGCAGCTTCAAGACGGGGTGGGATGGGGCCAACGTCCTGACTTTC	CASSFKTGWDGANVLTF
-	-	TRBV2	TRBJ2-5	TGTGCCAGCAGTGGATCTATTCGAGAGACCCAGTACTTC	CASSGSIRETQYF
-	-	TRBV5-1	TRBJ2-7	TGCGCCAGCAGGCCGGATGTGGGGAGCTCCTACGAGCAGTACTTC	CASRPDVGSSYEQYF
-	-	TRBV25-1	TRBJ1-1	TGTGCCAGCAGCCCATCCGGAACTGAAGCTTTCTTT	CASSPSGTEAFF
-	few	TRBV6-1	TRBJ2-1	TGTGCCAGCAGTGAAGAGGTAGTGGGGGGGCCAATCAATGAGCAGTTCTTC	CASSEEVVGGPINEQFF
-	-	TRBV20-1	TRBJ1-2	TGCAGTGCTAACGACTTCTATGGCTACACCTTC	CSANDFYGYTF
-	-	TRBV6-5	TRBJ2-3	TGTGCCAGCAGTAACTGGGGGGGCACTGGGGATACGCAGTATTTT	CASSNWGGTGDTQYF
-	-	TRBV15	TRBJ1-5	TGTGCCACCAGCAGAGATCTGGGGTATAGCAATCAGCCCCAGCATTTT	CATSRDLGYSNQPQHF
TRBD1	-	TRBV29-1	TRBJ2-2	TGCAGCGGACAGGGCTACACCGGGGAGCTGTTTTTT	CSGQGYTGELFF
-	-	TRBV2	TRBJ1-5	TGTGCCAGCAGTGCCGGGTCCAGCAATCAGCCCCAGCATTTT	CASSAGSSNQPQHF
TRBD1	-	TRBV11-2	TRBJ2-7	TGTGCCAGCAGCCTGGCCGGCTCAGGGGGATACGAGCAGTACTTC	CASSLAGSGGYEQYF
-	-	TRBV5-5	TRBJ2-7	TGTGCCAGCAAGCTTGCGTCAGGGGACTACGAGCAGTACTTC	CASKLASGDYEQYF